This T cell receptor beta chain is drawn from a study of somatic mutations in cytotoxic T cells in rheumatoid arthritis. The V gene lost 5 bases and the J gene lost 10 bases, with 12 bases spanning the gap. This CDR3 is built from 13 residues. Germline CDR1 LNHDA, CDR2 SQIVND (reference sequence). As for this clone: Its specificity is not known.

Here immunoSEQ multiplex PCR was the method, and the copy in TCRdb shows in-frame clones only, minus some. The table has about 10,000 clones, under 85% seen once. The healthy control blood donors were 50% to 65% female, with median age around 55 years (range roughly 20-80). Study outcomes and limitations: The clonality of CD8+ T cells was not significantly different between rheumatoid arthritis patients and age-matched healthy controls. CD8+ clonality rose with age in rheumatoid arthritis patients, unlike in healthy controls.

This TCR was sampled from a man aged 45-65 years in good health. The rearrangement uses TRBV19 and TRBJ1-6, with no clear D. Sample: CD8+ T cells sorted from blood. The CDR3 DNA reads TGTGCCAGTAGTTTCCCGGGAGGCTCACCCCTCCACTTT. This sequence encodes CASSFPGGSPLHF.